Listed below are T cell receptor beta chains from one sample, sequenced in a study of blood T cell repertoires in COVID-19. Repertoires were generated with immunoSEQ multiplex PCR, while TCRdb's copy carries only in-frame clones and drops some. The table has some 150,000 clones, approximately 81% seen once. Sample: peripheral blood. Every receptor here comes from a man aged 35 to 55 with acute or convalescent COVID-19. The CDR3 runs from the conserved cysteine through the conserved F or W. The D gene is left open where the match is weak. Rows give clone size only sometimes, using once, few, many, or a class for an expanded clone.

D gene: TRBD2
V gene: TRBV3-1/TRBV3-2
clone size: once
J gene: TRBJ2-5
CDR3 protein: CASSPQRGTKETQYF
CDR3 DNA: TGTGCCAGCAGCCCCCAGCGGGGGACTAAAGAGACCCAGTACTTC

D gene: -
V gene: TRBV11-3
clone size: -
J gene: TRBJ1-6
CDR3 protein: CASSLNSGSPLHF
CDR3 DNA: TGTGCCAGCAGTCTTAATAGTGGTTCACCCCTCCACTTT

D gene: TRBD2
V gene: TRBV28
clone size: few
J gene: TRBJ2-7
CDR3 protein: CASSSTGTSGYEQYF
CDR3 DNA: TGTGCCAGCAGTTCAACCGGGACTAGCGGCTACGAGCAGTACTTC

D gene: -
V gene: TRBV4-2
clone size: -
J gene: TRBJ1-1
CDR3 protein: CASSQRGQEVAFF
CDR3 DNA: TGTGCCAGCAGCCAGAGAGGGCAGGAAGTAGCTTTCTTT

D gene: TRBD2
V gene: TRBV5-1
clone size: -
J gene: TRBJ2-2
CDR3 protein: CASSSGTRTAGELFF
CDR3 DNA: TGCGCCAGCAGCTCTGGGACTAGGACGGCCGGGGAGCTGTTTTTT

D gene: -
V gene: TRBV27
clone size: -
J gene: TRBJ2-1
CDR3 protein: CASSSPTGTRNNEQFF
CDR3 DNA: TGTGCCAGCAGTTCCCCAACAGGGACACGCAACAATGAGCAGTTCTTC

D gene: -
V gene: TRBV5-6
clone size: -
J gene: TRBJ2-1
CDR3 protein: CASSAGTGFSYNEQFF
CDR3 DNA: TGTGCCAGCAGCGCGGGTACAGGGTTTTCCTACAATGAGCAGTTCTTC

D gene: -
V gene: TRBV27
clone size: -
J gene: TRBJ1-5
CDR3 protein: CAIDHKERNQPQHF
CDR3 DNA: TGTGCCATCGATCATAAAGAGCGCAATCAGCCCCAGCATTTT

D gene: TRBD1
V gene: TRBV19
clone size: once
J gene: TRBJ1-1
CDR3 protein: CASSSYSRDRNTEAFF
CDR3 DNA: TGTGCCAGTAGTTCTTACTCCCGGGACAGGAACACTGAAGCTTTCTTT

D gene: -
V gene: TRBV18
clone size: -
J gene: TRBJ1-4
CDR3 protein: CASSPPGLSNEKLFF
CDR3 DNA: TGTGCCAGCTCACCACCGGGGCTTAGTAATGAAAAACTGTTTTTT

D gene: -
V gene: TRBV30
clone size: -
J gene: TRBJ2-3
CDR3 protein: CAWNPGGAATDTQYF
CDR3 DNA: TGTGCCTGGAACCCAGGAGGGGCGGCCACAGATACGCAGTATTTT

D gene: TRBD1
V gene: TRBV4-1
clone size: -
J gene: TRBJ1-5
CDR3 protein: CASSQVGQGAGQPQHF
CDR3 DNA: TGCGCCAGCAGCCAAGTCGGACAGGGGGCCGGTCAGCCCCAGCATTTT

D gene: -
V gene: TRBV12-3/TRBV12-4
clone size: -
J gene: TRBJ1-5
CDR3 protein: CASSFRYQPQHF
CDR3 DNA: TGTGCCAGCAGTTTCAGGTATCAGCCCCAGCATTTT

D gene: TRBD1
V gene: TRBV11-2
clone size: -
J gene: TRBJ1-3
CDR3 protein: CASSPRTGYTRNTIYF
CDR3 DNA: TGTGCCAGCAGCCCCCGGACAGGGTATACAAGAAACACCATATATTTT

D gene: TRBD1
V gene: TRBV6-2/TRBV6-3
clone size: -
J gene: TRBJ1-2
CDR3 protein: CASSYTRQGTYGYTF
CDR3 DNA: TGTGCCAGCAGTTACACCCGACAGGGAACATATGGCTACACCTTC

D gene: -
V gene: TRBV6-5
clone size: -
J gene: TRBJ1-1
CDR3 protein: CASSLQWNTEAFF
CDR3 DNA: TGTGCCAGCAGTTTACAGTGGAACACTGAAGCTTTCTTT

D gene: -
V gene: TRBV6-5
clone size: -
J gene: TRBJ2-1
CDR3 protein: CASRRGNEQFF
CDR3 DNA: TGTGCCAGCCGTAGGGGCAATGAGCAGTTCTTC

D gene: -
V gene: TRBV19
clone size: -
J gene: TRBJ1-2
CDR3 protein: CASSTDRALEGGYGYTF
CDR3 DNA: TGTGCCAGTAGTACCGACAGAGCCTTGGAGGGAGGCTATGGCTACACCTTC

D gene: -
V gene: TRBV7-9
clone size: -
J gene: TRBJ1-6
CDR3 protein: CASSVFKGARDGNSPLHF
CDR3 DNA: TGTGCCAGCAGCGTGTTCAAGGGAGCAAGGGATGGTAATTCACCCCTCCACTTT

D gene: -
V gene: TRBV5-5
clone size: -
J gene: TRBJ1-2
CDR3 protein: CASSPVQGNYGYTF
CDR3 DNA: TGTGCCAGCAGCCCCGTCCAGGGGAACTATGGCTACACCTTC

D gene: TRBD1
V gene: TRBV5-1
clone size: -
J gene: TRBJ2-7
CDR3 protein: CASSQGQGTYEQYF
CDR3 DNA: TGCGCCAGCAGCCAGGGACAGGGAACCTACGAGCAGTACTTC

D gene: -
V gene: TRBV12-3/TRBV12-4
clone size: few
J gene: TRBJ1-1
CDR3 protein: CASSLGGDTEAFF
CDR3 DNA: TGTGCCAGCAGTTTAGGGGGAGACACTGAAGCTTTCTTT

D gene: -
V gene: TRBV3-1/TRBV3-2
clone size: -
J gene: TRBJ1-5
CDR3 protein: CASSLNYRNQPQHF
CDR3 DNA: TGTGCCAGCAGCCTAAATTACAGAAATCAGCCCCAGCATTTT

D gene: -
V gene: TRBV5-1
clone size: -
J gene: TRBJ2-2
CDR3 protein: CASSRGQIAGTGELFF
CDR3 DNA: TGCGCCAGCAGCCGGGGACAAATCGCCGGGACCGGGGAGCTGTTTTTT

D gene: -
V gene: TRBV7-3
clone size: -
J gene: TRBJ1-1
CDR3 protein: CASSQNTNTEAFF
CDR3 DNA: TGTGCCAGCAGCCAGAATACCAACACTGAAGCTTTCTTT

D gene: -
V gene: TRBV5-1
clone size: -
J gene: TRBJ2-7
CDR3 protein: CASSLASGYSYEQYF
CDR3 DNA: TGCGCCAGCAGCTTGGCGTCAGGATACTCCTACGAGCAGTACTTC

D gene: -
V gene: TRBV18
clone size: -
J gene: TRBJ1-6
CDR3 protein: CASSPAGAQYSPLHF
CDR3 DNA: TGTGCCAGCTCACCAGCAGGGGCACAATATTCACCCCTCCACTTT

D gene: -
V gene: TRBV4-2
clone size: -
J gene: TRBJ2-3
CDR3 protein: CASSQRAQGSTDTQYF
CDR3 DNA: TGTGCCAGCAGCCAACGTGCTCAGGGGAGCACAGATACGCAGTATTTT

D gene: -
V gene: TRBV5-8
clone size: -
J gene: TRBJ1-2
CDR3 protein: CASSKNLRGGYTF
CDR3 DNA: TGTGCCAGCAGCAAAAACCTTAGAGGTGGCTACACCTTC

D gene: TRBD1
V gene: TRBV7-6
clone size: -
J gene: TRBJ1-1
CDR3 protein: CASSPRDRGSTEAFF
CDR3 DNA: TGTGCCAGCAGCCCGAGGGACAGGGGGAGCACTGAAGCTTTCTTT

D gene: TRBD1
V gene: TRBV15
clone size: -
J gene: TRBJ1-1
CDR3 protein: CATSRLQGGTEAFF
CDR3 DNA: TGTGCCACCAGCAGACTACAGGGGGGGACTGAAGCTTTCTTT

D gene: -
V gene: TRBV6-2/TRBV6-3
clone size: -
J gene: TRBJ2-7
CDR3 protein: CASSYSITGEPYEQYF
CDR3 DNA: TGTGCCAGCAGTTACTCGATAACGGGGGAACCCTACGAGCAGTACTTC

D gene: -
V gene: TRBV29-1
clone size: -
J gene: TRBJ1-3
CDR3 protein: CSVATGNTIYF
CDR3 DNA: TGCAGCGTTGCTACTGGAAACACCATATATTTT

D gene: TRBD2
V gene: TRBV7-2
clone size: -
J gene: TRBJ2-1
CDR3 protein: CASSSTPGLGQFF
CDR3 DNA: TGTGCCAGCAGCTCTACCCCGGGACTAGGGCAGTTCTTC

D gene: TRBD1
V gene: TRBV30
clone size: once
J gene: TRBJ1-5
CDR3 protein: CALARDSYSNQPQHF
CDR3 DNA: TGTGCCTTGGCCCGGGACAGCTATAGCAATCAGCCCCAGCATTTT

D gene: -
V gene: TRBV7-3
clone size: few
J gene: TRBJ1-1
CDR3 protein: CASSLQGNTEAFF
CDR3 DNA: TGTGCCAGCAGCTTACAGGGGAACACTGAAGCTTTCTTT

D gene: -
V gene: TRBV7-3
clone size: few
J gene: TRBJ1-1
CDR3 protein: CASSLSGAGDTEAFF
CDR3 DNA: TGTGCCAGCAGCTTATCAGGGGCAGGTGACACTGAAGCTTTCTTT

D gene: -
V gene: TRBV19
clone size: -
J gene: TRBJ1-1
CDR3 protein: CASSTEQGTEAFF
CDR3 DNA: TGTGCCAGTAGTACCGAACAGGGAACTGAAGCTTTCTTT

D gene: -
V gene: TRBV24-1
clone size: -
J gene: TRBJ2-1
CDR3 protein: CATSGPGNEQFF
CDR3 DNA: TGTGCCACCAGTGGCCCCGGGAATGAGCAGTTCTTC

D gene: TRBD1
V gene: TRBV10-3
clone size: -
J gene: TRBJ1-6
CDR3 protein: CASRSIGQGESPLHF
CDR3 DNA: TGTGCCTCGAGAAGTATCGGACAGGGTGAATCACCCCTCCACTTT

D gene: TRBD1
V gene: TRBV27
clone size: -
J gene: TRBJ1-2
CDR3 protein: CASSERTGGVYGYTF
CDR3 DNA: TGTGCCAGCAGTGAAAGGACAGGGGGCGTCTATGGCTACACCTTC

D gene: TRBD2
V gene: TRBV15
clone size: -
J gene: TRBJ2-7
CDR3 protein: CATSRDPLAGRSEQYF
CDR3 DNA: TGTGCCACCAGCAGAGACCCACTAGCGGGGAGGTCCGAGCAGTACTTC

D gene: TRBD2
V gene: TRBV9
clone size: -
J gene: TRBJ2-1
CDR3 protein: CASSPLAGSYNEQFF
CDR3 DNA: TGTGCCAGCAGCCCCCTAGCGGGGTCCTACAATGAGCAGTTCTTC

D gene: -
V gene: TRBV27
clone size: -
J gene: TRBJ1-3
CDR3 protein: CASSDTFSGNTIYF
CDR3 DNA: TGTGCCAGCAGTGATACATTCTCTGGAAACACCATATATTTT

D gene: TRBD1
V gene: TRBV14
clone size: -
J gene: TRBJ2-5
CDR3 protein: CASSPRDRVRETQYF
CDR3 DNA: TGTGCCAGCAGCCCCCGGGACAGGGTACGAGAGACCCAGTACTTC

D gene: -
V gene: TRBV7-8
clone size: -
J gene: TRBJ1-6
CDR3 protein: CASSTLGGAGMTYNSPLHF
CDR3 DNA: TGTGCCAGCAGCACCCTCGGTGGGGCAGGGATGACCTATAATTCACCCCTCCACTTT

D gene: -
V gene: TRBV4-3
clone size: -
J gene: TRBJ2-3
CDR3 protein: CASSSVGGGTDTQYF
CDR3 DNA: TGCGCCAGCAGCTCTGTAGGGGGGGGCACAGATACGCAGTATTTT

D gene: -
V gene: TRBV11-3
clone size: few
J gene: TRBJ2-7
CDR3 protein: CASSLEMGPGPYEQYF
CDR3 DNA: TGTGCCAGCAGCTTAGAAATGGGGCCAGGGCCCTACGAGCAGTACTTC

D gene: TRBD1
V gene: TRBV19
clone size: -
J gene: TRBJ1-5
CDR3 protein: CASRIRGYDANQPQHF
CDR3 DNA: TGTGCCAGTAGGATCAGGGGGTACGATGCCAATCAGCCCCAGCATTTT

D gene: -
V gene: TRBV9
clone size: -
J gene: TRBJ1-2
CDR3 protein: CASSVAGSDYGYTF
CDR3 DNA: TGTGCCAGCAGCGTAGCTGGGAGTGACTATGGCTACACCTTC

D gene: -
V gene: TRBV19
clone size: many
J gene: TRBJ2-7
CDR3 protein: CASSRMGRRNEQYF
CDR3 DNA: TGTGCCAGTAGCCGTATGGGCAGAAGGAACGAGCAGTACTTC

D gene: -
V gene: TRBV6-5
clone size: -
J gene: TRBJ1-1
CDR3 protein: CASSLTTALGAFF
CDR3 DNA: TGTGCCAGCAGTCTAACGACAGCTCTCGGTGCTTTCTTT

D gene: -
V gene: TRBV4-3
clone size: -
J gene: TRBJ1-5
CDR3 protein: CASSLERGGNQPQHF
CDR3 DNA: TGCGCCAGCAGCCTAGAGAGGGGGGGGAATCAGCCCCAGCATTTT

D gene: TRBD1
V gene: TRBV6-1
clone size: few
J gene: TRBJ1-4
CDR3 protein: CASSEGRQGRATNEKLFF
CDR3 DNA: TGTGCCAGCAGTGAGGGTCGACAGGGAAGAGCAACTAATGAAAAACTGTTTTTT

D gene: -
V gene: TRBV11-3
clone size: -
J gene: TRBJ1-1
CDR3 protein: CASSSGTGINTEAFF
CDR3 DNA: TGTGCCAGCAGCTCTGGAACAGGGATCAACACTGAAGCTTTCTTT